This T cell receptor (delta chain) is from a study of gamma-delta T cells after stem cell transplantation. Of note for this clone: A far larger clone differs by one base, so this is likely a read error.

Germline V gene sequence: CDR1 GEAIGNYY, CDR2 EKD. The CDR3 is 15 residues long. TCRdb called clones from the RT-PCR reads again using CATT. This repertoire shows approximately 3,000 delta-chain clones, 8% to 9% found once; its top ten account for about a tenth. This sequence joins TRDV2 and TRDJ2; TRDD3 agrees at 9 bases. The source material was gamma-delta T cells. This TCR was sampled from a human donor. It is not recorded whose cells these are; they may come from a transplant donor. The CDR3 nucleotides read TGTGCCCGTGACATACTGGGGGATTTGACAGCACAACTCTTCTTT. It encodes CARDILGDLTAQLFF.